The rows below give T cell receptor beta chains drawn from one sample of a study of blood T cell repertoires in COVID-19. Sequenced by immunoSEQ multiplex PCR; TCRdb stores in-frame clones only, minus some. Among 150,000 to 200,000 clones, roughly nine tenths were seen once, and the ten largest hold 1.5% to 2%. The sequenced sample consisted of peripheral blood. These TCRs come from a man between 18 and 35 years old who had recovered from COVID-19. Both conserved end residues are part of each CDR3. A D gene is named only where the DNA matches it firmly. Rows give clone size only sometimes, using once, few, many, or a class for an expanded clone.

DNA: TGTGCCAGCACGGGGACTAGCGGGAGTTCCCTTGACTACGAGCAGTACTTC
CDR3: CASTGTSGSSLDYEQYF
V: TRBV6-4
J: TRBJ2-7
size: once
D: TRBD2

DNA: TGTGCCAGCAGTCAGGACAGGGAAATTAACATTCAGTACTTC
CDR3: CASSQDREINIQYF
V: TRBV28
J: TRBJ2-4
size: -
D: TRBD1

DNA: TGTGCTAGTGGATTAGGAGGATCTGGTGGAAACACCATATATTTT
CDR3: CASGLGGSGGNTIYF
V: TRBV12-5
J: TRBJ1-3
size: -
D: -

DNA: TGCGCCAGCAGCGGAGGGCAGGGTGGTGAAAAACTGTTTTTT
CDR3: CASSGGQGGEKLFF
V: TRBV5-1
J: TRBJ1-4
size: -
D: -

DNA: TGTGCCAGCAGCTTAGGGGGGCGCGGCTACACCTTC
CDR3: CASSLGGRGYTF
V: TRBV7-2
J: TRBJ1-2
size: -
D: -

DNA: TGTGCCAGCAGCTCGACTAGCGGGAGGCCAGATACGCAGTATTTT
CDR3: CASSSTSGRPDTQYF
V: TRBV5-4
J: TRBJ2-3
size: -
D: TRBD2

DNA: TGTGCCAGCACCCCGGAGCGCACAGATACGCAGTATTTT
CDR3: CASTPERTDTQYF
V: TRBV7-2
J: TRBJ2-3
size: -
D: -

DNA: TGCGCCAGCAGCCAAGATGAGGCCTACAATGAGCAGTTCTTC
CDR3: CASSQDEAYNEQFF
V: TRBV4-3
J: TRBJ2-1
size: -
D: -

DNA: TGTGCCACCCGTTGGGGGGGAGAGACCCAGTACTTC
CDR3: CATRWGGETQYF
V: TRBV6-5
J: TRBJ2-5
size: -
D: TRBD2

DNA: TGTGCCATCAGCCGACAGGGGATGAACACTGAAGCTTTCTTT
CDR3: CAISRQGMNTEAFF
V: TRBV10-3
J: TRBJ1-1
size: -
D: TRBD1

DNA: TGCGCCAGCTCCCACCAGAACTCCTACGAGCAGTACTTC
CDR3: CASSHQNSYEQYF
V: TRBV4-3
J: TRBJ2-7
size: -
D: -

DNA: TGTGCCAGCAGTTACCGGCTAGCCGGAACCGGGGAGCTGTTTTTT
CDR3: CASSYRLAGTGELFF
V: TRBV6-5
J: TRBJ2-2
size: -
D: -

DNA: TGTGCCAGTAGTATAGGGACTAGGGGCACAGATACGCAGTATTTT
CDR3: CASSIGTRGTDTQYF
V: TRBV19
J: TRBJ2-3
size: -
D: TRBD2

DNA: TGTGCCAGTAGTACCCCTGGGGGCCGGATCAATGAGCAGTTCTTC
CDR3: CASSTPGGRINEQFF
V: TRBV19
J: TRBJ2-1
size: -
D: -

DNA: TGCGCCAGCAGCTTGGCAGGGATCGGTGAAAAACTGTTTTTT
CDR3: CASSLAGIGEKLFF
V: TRBV5-1
J: TRBJ1-4
size: -
D: -

DNA: TGCGCCAGCAGCATTACAGGGGGCAGGCCGGAAAAACTGTTTTTT
CDR3: CASSITGGRPEKLFF
V: TRBV5-1
J: TRBJ1-4
size: -
D: TRBD1

DNA: TGCGCCAGCAGCAAGGACAGGAACACTGAAGCTTTCTTT
CDR3: CASSKDRNTEAFF
V: TRBV10-1
J: TRBJ1-1
size: -
D: -

DNA: TGTGCCAGCAGGGCGACTAGCGGGAGGGCGAATGAGCAGTTCTTC
CDR3: CASRATSGRANEQFF
V: TRBV2
J: TRBJ2-1
size: -
D: TRBD2

DNA: TGTGCCAGCAGCACTACCCCCATCTACTATGGCTACACCTTC
CDR3: CASSTTPIYYGYTF
V: TRBV11-2
J: TRBJ1-2
size: -
D: -

DNA: TGTGCCAGCAGCCAACCCGGGACTCTCAATGAGCAGTTCTTC
CDR3: CASSQPGTLNEQFF
V: TRBV4-2
J: TRBJ2-1
size: -
D: -

DNA: TGTGCCACCAGCAGAGTCTGGGACAGGGGGCTAGCGAACGAGCAGTACTTC
CDR3: CATSRVWDRGLANEQYF
V: TRBV15
J: TRBJ2-7
size: -
D: TRBD1

DNA: TGTGCCAGCAGTACCGAGTTCGGCAATCAGCCCCAGCATTTT
CDR3: CASSTEFGNQPQHF
V: TRBV6-2/TRBV6-3
J: TRBJ1-5
size: -
D: -

DNA: TGTGCCAGCAGCAAATTCATCAGGGGGACGGCCGGGGAGCTGTTTTTT
CDR3: CASSKFIRGTAGELFF
V: TRBV21-1
J: TRBJ2-2
size: -
D: -

DNA: TGCAGCGTTTCACCCGGGACAGTCTACAATGAGCAGTTCTTC
CDR3: CSVSPGTVYNEQFF
V: TRBV29-1
J: TRBJ2-1
size: once
D: TRBD1

DNA: TGCGCCAGCAGCCAAGTTAGAGGGCCCGGGGCCAACGTCCTGACTTTC
CDR3: CASSQVRGPGANVLTF
V: TRBV4-1
J: TRBJ2-6
size: once
D: -

DNA: TGTGCCAGCAGCCCCGATTGGGACAGGACCTATGGCTACACCTTC
CDR3: CASSPDWDRTYGYTF
V: TRBV7-2
J: TRBJ1-2
size: -
D: TRBD1

DNA: TGTGCCAGCAGCTACGGGACAGGGGCTAACTATGGCTACACCTTC
CDR3: CASSYGTGANYGYTF
V: TRBV7-9
J: TRBJ1-2
size: few
D: TRBD1

DNA: TGTGCCAGCAGCTCTGGGACAGAAAAAGCTTTCTTT
CDR3: CASSSGTEKAFF
V: TRBV7-9
J: TRBJ1-1
size: -
D: TRBD1

DNA: TGTGCCAGCAGCCGACAGGGCCCCTCTGGAAACACCATATATTTT
CDR3: CASSRQGPSGNTIYF
V: TRBV11-2
J: TRBJ1-3
size: once
D: TRBD1

DNA: TGCGCCAGCAGCCAAGGCCGCGATCAGCCCCAGCATTTT
CDR3: CASSQGRDQPQHF
V: TRBV4-3
J: TRBJ1-5
size: -
D: -

DNA: TGTGCCAGCAGTTCGAAGCGGGAGACCCAGTACTTC
CDR3: CASSSKRETQYF
V: TRBV6-2/TRBV6-3
J: TRBJ2-5
size: -
D: -

DNA: TGTGCCAGCAGCCCCCCAGACTCTGGAAACACCATATATTTT
CDR3: CASSPPDSGNTIYF
V: TRBV28
J: TRBJ1-3
size: -
D: -

DNA: TGTGCCAGCAGCGTAGCGGGACAGGGGGCGCGGGGTACCTTC
CDR3: CASSVAGQGARGTF
V: TRBV9
J: TRBJ1-2
size: -
D: TRBD1

DNA: TGTGCCAGCAGTTACGGGTCGGGGATTGGTGAGACCCAGTACTTC
CDR3: CASSYGSGIGETQYF
V: TRBV6-2/TRBV6-3
J: TRBJ2-5
size: -
D: -

DNA: TGTGCTAGTGGTCTTGGTAGGCTAGCGGTCCAAGAGACCCAGTACTTC
CDR3: CASGLGRLAVQETQYF
V: TRBV12-5
J: TRBJ2-5
size: -
D: TRBD2

DNA: TGTGCCAGCAGTTTACTGGGCGGGAGAAATGAGCAGTTCTTC
CDR3: CASSLLGGRNEQFF
V: TRBV27
J: TRBJ2-1
size: -
D: TRBD2

DNA: TGCAGCGTTGAAACAGTGACAAGGTCGGAGGATGAAGCTTTCTTT
CDR3: CSVETVTRSEDEAFF
V: TRBV29-1
J: TRBJ1-1
size: few
D: -

DNA: TGTGCCAGTAGTATTTGGGTGACTAGCGGCTACAATGAGCAGTTCTTC
CDR3: CASSIWVTSGYNEQFF
V: TRBV19
J: TRBJ2-1
size: -
D: TRBD2

DNA: TGTGCCAGCAGCGCAGGAACCGGGAGTTACAATGAGCAGTTCTTC
CDR3: CASSAGTGSYNEQFF
V: TRBV5-4
J: TRBJ2-1
size: -
D: -

DNA: TGTGCCAGCAGTCGTGGACAGGGAGAAACGGAGACCCAGTACTTC
CDR3: CASSRGQGETETQYF
V: TRBV25-1
J: TRBJ2-5
size: -
D: TRBD1

DNA: TGTGCCAGCAGCGGAGGGCGGGAGGCTGGGACCCAGTACTTC
CDR3: CASSGGREAGTQYF
V: TRBV5-4
J: TRBJ2-5
size: -
D: TRBD2

DNA: TGCGCCAGCAGCCAAGACGGCAATGAGCAGTTCTTC
CDR3: CASSQDGNEQFF
V: TRBV4-3
J: TRBJ2-1
size: -
D: -

DNA: TGTGCCAGCAGCACCAGACTAGCGGGAGTGGAGACCCAGTACTTC
CDR3: CASSTRLAGVETQYF
V: TRBV7-2
J: TRBJ2-5
size: -
D: TRBD2

DNA: TGTGCCAGCTCACCCGGGACAGGCTATGGCTACACCTTC
CDR3: CASSPGTGYGYTF
V: TRBV18
J: TRBJ1-2
size: once
D: TRBD1

DNA: TGTGCCAGCAGTTCGACTAGCAAAACCGAGCAGTACTTC
CDR3: CASSSTSKTEQYF
V: TRBV28
J: TRBJ2-7
size: -
D: TRBD2

DNA: TGTGCCAGCAGTTACCTTAACACCGGGGAGCTGTTTTTT
CDR3: CASSYLNTGELFF
V: TRBV6-5
J: TRBJ2-2
size: -
D: -

DNA: TGCGCCAGCAGCCCGGGGGGGCAGGGAAACACCGGGGAGCTGTTTTTT
CDR3: CASSPGGQGNTGELFF
V: TRBV4-3
J: TRBJ2-2
size: -
D: TRBD2

DNA: TGTGCCAGCAGCCCATGGCCTAGCGGGAGGGCCTACGAGCAGTACTTC
CDR3: CASSPWPSGRAYEQYF
V: TRBV7-2
J: TRBJ2-7
size: -
D: TRBD2

DNA: TGTGCCAGCAGCCCGCCGGGACTAGCACCGCCCGATGAGCAGTTCTTC
CDR3: CASSPPGLAPPDEQFF
V: TRBV7-2
J: TRBJ2-1
size: -
D: TRBD2

DNA: TGCGCCAGCAGCCAAGGCCGGGACAGCTACTATGAGACCCAGTACTTC
CDR3: CASSQGRDSYYETQYF
V: TRBV4-3
J: TRBJ2-5
size: -
D: TRBD1

DNA: TGCGCCAGCAGCTTAGACAGGGGTTACGAGCAGTACTTC
CDR3: CASSLDRGYEQYF
V: TRBV5-1
J: TRBJ2-7
size: -
D: TRBD1